Listed below are T cell receptor beta chains from one sample, sequenced in a study of T-cell reconstitution after alpha-beta-depleted transplantation in children. TCRdb ran MiXCR on the PCR reads and lists one entry per CDR3 protein. The repertoire holds around 530,000 distinct CDR3 sequences, with about 33% as singletons. The sample here was PBMCs from the stem cell graft donor, taken from the stem cell graft. These receptors all stem from a human donor who donated a stem cell graft to a child with aplastic anemia. Each CDR3 is given with its conserved first and last residue. D genes are given only for firm matches. A clone size is listed for some rows: how often the clone was seen (once, few, many), or a class if it is expanded.

j_call,clone_size,v_call,d_call,cdr3_aa,cdr3_nt
TRBJ1-2,.,TRBV6-2/TRBV6-3,.,CASSYLVNSYGYTF,TGTGCCAGCAGTTATCTGGTCAATTCCTATGGCTACACCTTC
TRBJ2-1,.,TRBV12-3/TRBV12-4,.,CASSLVGGPYNEQFF,TGTGCCAGCAGTTTAGTGGGAGGCCCCTACAATGAGCAGTTCTTC
TRBJ2-5,.,TRBV29-1,TRBD2,CSVGTSGSPGETQYF,TGCAGCGTTGGGACTAGCGGGAGTCCTGGAGAGACCCAGTACTTC
TRBJ2-2,.,TRBV6-2/TRBV6-3,.,CASRSQGKTGELFF,TGTGCCAGCAGGTCGCAGGGGAAGACCGGGGAGCTGTTTTTT
TRBJ2-2,.,TRBV20-1,.,CSAGRTVGTGELFF,TGCAGTGCCGGAAGGACAGTAGGAACCGGGGAGCTGTTTTTT
TRBJ2-7,many,TRBV5-1,.,CASSLGGTVSYEQYF,TGCGCCAGCAGCTTGGGCGGGACAGTGTCCTACGAGCAGTACTTC
TRBJ2-3,.,TRBV6-1,.,CASTPWQNTDTQYF,TGTGCCAGCACCCCCTGGCAGAACACAGATACGCAGTATTTT
TRBJ2-3,many,TRBV12-3/TRBV12-4,.,CASSLPGTDTQYF,TGTGCCAGCAGTTTGCCAGGGACAGATACGCAGTATTTT
TRBJ2-5,few,TRBV7-8,.,CASSRPPETQYF,TGTGCCAGCAGCCGGCCCCCGGAGACCCAGTACTTC
TRBJ2-5,few,TRBV9,TRBD2,CASSGGRGLAGQETQYF,TGTGCCAGCAGCGGAGGGAGAGGGCTAGCGGGGCAAGAGACCCAGTACTTC
TRBJ2-1,few,TRBV21-1,.,CASSKAGTSDSSYNEQFF,TGTGCCAGCAGCAAAGCGGGGACTAGCGACAGCTCCTACAATGAGCAGTTCTTC
TRBJ2-7,.,TRBV5-1,TRBD2,CASSLDGAGGPYEQYF,TGCGCCAGCAGCTTGGACGGAGCGGGAGGGCCCTACGAGCAGTACTTC
TRBJ1-4,.,TRBV7-6,.,CASSLARLGGRVGKLFF,TGTGCCAGCAGCTTAGCGAGGCTTGGGGGGCGAGTTGGAAAACTGTTTTTT
TRBJ2-7,.,TRBV9,TRBD1,CASSVGTEVYEQYF,TGTGCCAGCAGCGTCGGGACAGAGGTTTACGAGCAGTACTTC
TRBJ1-2,few,TRBV29-1,TRBD1,CSVTRGASNYGYTF,TGCAGCGTTACCAGGGGGGCCAGCAACTATGGCTACACCTTC
TRBJ2-6,few,TRBV6-2/TRBV6-3,TRBD2,CASSYGLRDYRLLPGANVLTF,TGTGCCAGCAGTTACGGTCTACGGGACTACAGACTCCTTCCTGGGGCCAACGTCCTGACTTTC
TRBJ2-2,few,TRBV7-8,.,CASSLATRTGELFF,TGTGCCAGCAGCTTAGCGACTAGAACCGGGGAGCTGTTTTTT
TRBJ2-1,few,TRBV4-3,.,CASSQDLFGSTHSSYNEQFF,TGCGCCAGCAGCCAAGATTTATTTGGGAGCACTCATAGCTCCTACAATGAGCAGTTCTTC
TRBJ2-1,few,TRBV10-3,TRBD1,CAISGTVSGQAYNEQFF,TGTGCCATCAGCGGTACTGTTTCGGGACAGGCCTACAATGAGCAGTTCTTC
TRBJ1-1,.,TRBV20-1,.,CSAIQQGRSTEAFF,TGCAGTGCTATTCAACAGGGACGAAGTACTGAAGCTTTCTTT
TRBJ2-1,.,TRBV5-1,.,CASSLSSGENEQFF,TGCGCCAGCAGCCTCTCCTCGGGGGAAAATGAGCAGTTCTTC
TRBJ1-5,.,TRBV4-2,.,CASSQGQGPVSNQPQHF,TGTGCCAGCAGCCAAGGCCAGGGTCCCGTAAGCAATCAGCCCCAGCATTTT
TRBJ2-7,.,TRBV5-1,.,CASSLAGGDTYEQYF,TGCGCCAGCAGCTTGGCCGGAGGGGACACCTACGAGCAGTACTTC
TRBJ2-3,.,TRBV27,TRBD2,CASRPTSGRSTDTQYF,TGTGCCAGCAGGCCGACTAGCGGGAGATCAACAGATACGCAGTATTTT
TRBJ1-5,.,TRBV7-8,TRBD1,CASSLADRVVGQPQHF,TGTGCCAGCAGCTTAGCCGACAGGGTTGTAGGTCAGCCCCAGCATTTT
TRBJ1-5,few,TRBV20-1,.,CSAREGSSYQPQHF,TGCAGTGCTAGAGAGGGAAGTTCTTATCAGCCCCAGCATTTT
TRBJ1-2,few,TRBV27,TRBD1,CASRRVDRGVYGYTF,TGTGCCAGCAGAAGGGTTGACAGGGGAGTGTATGGCTACACCTTC
TRBJ2-1,.,TRBV29-1,.,CSVVGVNEQFF,TGCAGCGTTGTGGGGGTCAATGAGCAGTTCTTC
TRBJ1-1,.,TRBV4-3,.,CASSQQGSAEAFF,TGCGCCAGCAGCCAGCAGGGCTCCGCTGAAGCTTTCTTT
TRBJ1-2,.,TRBV12-3/TRBV12-4,TRBD1,CASKPHQGASYTF,TGTGCCAGCAAACCTCACCAGGGGGCTAGCTACACCTTC
TRBJ2-7,.,TRBV6-5,.,CASSYGTPTGSYEQYF,TGTGCCAGCAGTTACGGGACACCGACGGGATCCTACGAGCAGTACTTC
TRBJ1-1,.,TRBV12-3/TRBV12-4,TRBD1,CASSPTGTGFLGNTEAFF,TGTGCCAGCAGTCCAACCGGGACAGGGTTTCTTGGGAACACTGAAGCTTTCTTT
TRBJ2-1,few,TRBV5-1,TRBD2,CASSLGTQRGGDSYNEQFF,TGCGCCAGCAGCTTGGGGACCCAGCGGGGAGGTGACTCCTACAATGAGCAGTTCTTC
TRBJ2-1,.,TRBV7-2,.,CASSLTGASSYNEQFF,TGTGCCAGCAGCTTAACCGGCGCTAGCTCCTACAATGAGCAGTTCTTC
TRBJ1-4,few,TRBV7-2,.,CASSLNARNNEKLFF,TGTGCCAGCAGCTTAAACGCCAGAAATAATGAAAAACTGTTTTTT
TRBJ2-1,.,TRBV5-1,.,CASSLGFSYNEQFF,TGCGCCAGCAGCTTGGGGTTTTCCTACAATGAGCAGTTCTTC
TRBJ1-5,few,TRBV20-1,.,CSASRGDQPQHF,TGCAGTGCTAGTAGAGGGGATCAGCCCCAGCATTTT
TRBJ2-3,few,TRBV4-2,TRBD1,CASSQSMTGGADTQYF,TGTGCCAGCAGCCAATCGATGACAGGGGGCGCAGATACGCAGTATTTT
TRBJ2-6,.,TRBV5-4,.,CASSFRPTAGANVLTF,TGTGCCAGCAGCTTTAGGCCTACCGCTGGGGCCAACGTCCTGACTTTC
TRBJ2-7,.,TRBV5-5,.,CASSLVLVAAYEQYF,TGTGCCAGCAGCTTGGTGCTAGTAGCAGCCTACGAGCAGTACTTC
TRBJ1-3,.,TRBV20-1,.,CSARVRTPAGNTIYF,TGCAGTGCTAGAGTCCGGACCCCCGCAGGAAACACCATATATTTT
TRBJ1-5,few,TRBV5-1,.,CASSLAGQGGQPQHF,TGCGCCAGCAGCTTGGCGGGCCAGGGCGGTCAGCCCCAGCATTTT
TRBJ1-1,few,TRBV29-1,TRBD1,CGCLGQGGNTEAFF,TGCGGCTGTCTTGGACAGGGCGGGAACACTGAAGCTTTCTTT
TRBJ2-2,few,TRBV25-1,.,CASSLGTYGELFF,TGTGCCAGCAGTCTCGGGACATACGGGGAGCTGTTTTTT
TRBJ1-2,.,TRBV7-2,TRBD1,CASSIGQGGYGYTF,TGTGCCAGCAGCATCGGACAGGGAGGCTATGGCTACACCTTC
TRBJ2-7,.,TRBV7-9,.,CASSPWRQGTSYEQYF,TGTGCCAGCAGCCCTTGGCGGCAGGGAACCTCCTACGAGCAGTACTTC
TRBJ1-1,few,TRBV27,TRBD1,CASSLRGRGTEAFF,TGTGCCAGCAGTTTAAGGGGCAGGGGGACTGAAGCTTTCTTT
TRBJ2-1,few,TRBV20-1,TRBD2,CSAFASGRSNEQFF,TGCAGTGCTTTCGCTAGCGGGAGGAGCAATGAGCAGTTCTTC
TRBJ1-5,few,TRBV15,TRBD1,CATSSPGTGAGSNQPQHF,TGTGCCACCAGCAGTCCGGGGACAGGGGCGGGTAGCAATCAGCCCCAGCATTTT
TRBJ2-5,.,TRBV7-2,TRBD2,CASSPGLGFGETQYF,TGTGCCAGCAGCCCCGGACTAGGTTTTGGGGAGACCCAGTACTTC
TRBJ1-5,.,TRBV20-1,.,CSARDIYLKDFGLDSNQPQHF,TGCAGTGCTAGAGATATCTACCTCAAGGACTTCGGATTAGATAGCAATCAGCCCCAGCATTTT
TRBJ2-1,.,TRBV7-6,TRBD1,CASSLAPGQGAYNEQFF,TGTGCCAGCAGCTTAGCGCCGGGACAGGGGGCTTACAATGAGCAGTTCTTC
TRBJ2-7,.,TRBV12-3/TRBV12-4,.,CASSFSSSEQYF,TGTGCCAGCAGTTTTAGTTCATCCGAGCAGTACTTC
TRBJ1-5,.,TRBV5-1,.,CASSLAPGAGQPQHF,TGCGCCAGCAGCTTGGCCCCCGGGGCCGGACAGCCCCAGCATTTT
TRBJ2-1,few,TRBV12-3/TRBV12-4,.,CASVGGGNEQFF,TGTGCCAGCGTGGGAGGTGGAAATGAGCAGTTCTTC
TRBJ2-2,few,TRBV27,.,CASSPGTRNTGELFF,TGTGCCAGCAGCCCTGGGACACGTAACACCGGGGAGCTGTTTTTT
TRBJ2-3,.,TRBV15,TRBD2,CATSLTRDLREADTQYF,TGTGCCACCAGCCTAACCCGGGACCTCCGGGAGGCAGATACGCAGTATTTT
TRBJ2-4,.,TRBV19,.,CASSSFVGAKNIQYF,TGTGCCAGTAGTTCCTTCGTGGGAGCCAAAAACATTCAGTACTTC
TRBJ2-7,few,TRBV20-1,.,CSAREWSGYEQYF,TGCAGTGCTAGAGAATGGAGTGGGTACGAGCAGTACTTC
TRBJ2-4,.,TRBV29-1,.,CSVEDGGRAAKNIQYF,TGCAGCGTTGAAGATGGGGGGCGGGCGGCCAAAAACATTCAGTACTTC